The 6 T cell receptor beta chains below come from one sample, sequenced in a study of T cell changes during pregnancy in multiple sclerosis (dated by TCRdb to the late 2010s). The library was made by the immunoSEQ multiplex PCR assay. TCRdb stores this immuneACCESS table with in-frame sequences only. Part of the clones is absent; in the studies checked, under half of the shortfall reflects unresolved V genes, and no reason is known for the rest. The sample table records fewer than 55,000 clones; roughly 92% of these occur just once. The ten largest account for approximately 1.2% of the sample. The sequenced sample consisted of peripheral blood. These receptor sequences come from a female donor with multiple sclerosis, enrolled in a pregnancy study.

The V and J genes are TRBV5-6 and TRBJ1-1, with D unclear. There are 13 residues in the CDR3. Germline CDR1 and CDR2: SGHDT and YYEEEE. V dropped 0 bases and J dropped 5 bases, with 8 bases sitting between them. CDR3 DNA sequence: TGTGCCAGCAGCTTGGCAGGAATGACTGAAGCTTTCTTT. Translated, it gives CASSLAGMTEAFF. Filled out from reference TRBV5-6 and TRBJ1-1, the complete variable domain reads DAGVTQSPTHLIKTRGQQVTLRCSPKSGHDTVSWYQQALGQGPQFIFQYYEEEERQRGNFPDRFSGHQFPNYSSELNVNALLLGDSALYLCASSLAGMTEAFFGQGTRLTVV.

This clone was recorded only once. This chain uses TRBV27 with TRBJ2-6; D call uncertain. This CDR3 region has 13 residues. Trimming took 3 bases from V and 3 from J, leaving 3 bases between them. CDR1 MNHEY and CDR2 SMNVEV come from the germline V gene (reference sequence). CDR3 bases: TGTGCCAGCAGTTTTAATGGGGCCAACGTCCTGACTTTC. Translated, it gives CASSFNGANVLTF.

V usage is TRBV28 and J usage is TRBJ2-7; 14 positions agree with TRBD2. Germline V CDR1 and CDR2: MDHEN, SYDVKM. Trimming cost V 7 bases and J 4 bases; bases outside gene matches: 6. This CDR3 is built from 15 residues. The CDR3 region is CASTGTSGSYYEQYF. The CDR3, as DNA: TGTGCCAGCACCGGGACTAGCGGGAGTTATTACGAGCAGTACTTC.

Only one count was recorded for this clone. The chain joins TRBV2 to TRBJ2-3, with 11 bases matching TRBD2. Germline V lookup: CDR1 SNHLY, CDR2 FYNNEI. With 2 bases clipped from V and 0 bases from J, the junction kept 4 bases outside the gene matches. The CDR3 consists of 17 residues. CDR3 in DNA: TGTGCCAGCAGTGAACGACTAGCGGGGACTAGCACAGATACGCAGTATTTT. It codes for CASSERLAGTSTDTQYF.

The chain recombines TRBV19 with TRBJ1-2; D gene unclear. From germline, CDR1 is LNHDA and CDR2 SQIVND (reference sequence). The CDR3 contains 10 residues. Trimming removed 10 bases at V and 1 base at J, with 4 bases between. CDR3 loop: CATLNYGYTF. The CDR3 coding sequence is TGTGCCACCCTTAACTATGGCTACACCTTC.

The rearrangement links TRBV7-2 to TRBJ2-1; D gene ambiguous. The CDR3 contains 15 residues. Between the trimmed V and J ends, which lost 5 bases and 2 bases, there was a span of 13 bases. Per the germline V gene, CDR1 is SGHTA and CDR2 is FQGNSA. The CDR3 coding sequence is TGTGCCAGCAGCCCTCTAAGGGCCACCTACAATGAGCAGTTCTTC. It is translated as CASSPLRATYNEQFF.